These 31 T cell receptor beta chains were all obtained from the same sample, sequenced in a study. TCRdb used MiXCR to reprocess the 5' RACE reads, holding one entry per CDR3 protein. The sample has nearly 55,000 distinct CDR3 sequences, 24% seen once; the top ten hold 2.5% to 3.5%. Sequenced input: tumor-infiltrating naive CD4+ T cells sorted from the breast tumor. The subset: naive CD4+ T cells, CD4+CD45RA+CD25-. Receptors originate from a female donor with breast cancer.

This rearrangement joins TRBV2 to TRBJ2-7; D is undetermined. Trimming pared 6 bases from V and 0 bases from J, leaving 12 bases between. The CDR3 runs 14 residues. CDR1 and CDR2 (germline): SNHLY, FYNNEI. The CDR3 is CASRPGRSSYEQYF. DNA for the CDR3: TGTGCCAGCAGACCAGGCAGGAGCTCCTACGAGCAGTACTTC.

Only a few counts were recorded for this clonotype. This chain joins TRBV4-1 and TRBJ2-3; D gene uncertain. V shed 1 base and J shed 2 bases, with 7 bases lying between them. The germline gives CDR1 MGHRA, CDR2 YSYEKL. CDR3 length: 14 amino acids. The CDR3 DNA is TGCGCCAGCAGCCAAGTAGGGTTCACAGATACGCAGTATTTT. Its protein product is CASSQVGFTDTQYF.

The sample holds a few counts of this clonotype. The chain uses TRBV14 and TRBJ2-3; D assignment may be TRBD1 or TRBD2 (5 bases each). V was clipped by 0 bases and J by 0 bases, with 10 bases between them. This CDR3 is built from 16 residues. CDR1 is SGHDN and CDR2 is FVKESK in the germline V gene. This CDR3 reads CASSQDWGRSTDTQYF. The DNA of the CDR3 is TGTGCCAGCAGCCAAGATTGGGGACGCAGCACAGATACGCAGTATTTT.

The chain couples TRBV5-1 to TRBJ2-3; a weak D match, TRBD1 (6 bases). CDR3 length: 14 amino acids. Trimming stripped 5 bases from V and 0 bases from J, with 10 bases between. Looked up from germline, CDR1 is SGHRS and CDR2 is YFSETQ. The CDR3 is CASRQGHSTDTQYF. The CDR3 coding sequence is TGCGCCAGCAGACAGGGACACAGCACAGATACGCAGTATTTT.

As to this clonotype: Its ends do not fully match the called genes, so a read error is possible. The rearrangement uses TRBV7-8 and TRBJ2-7; D may be TRBD2 (6 bases). The germline gives CDR1 SGHVS, CDR2 FQNEAQ. CDR3 size: 15 residues. The DNA for the CDR3 is TGTGCCAACAGCTTAGTCTTTGTGGGAGGAGGAGAGCAGTACTTC. As protein: CANSLVFVGGGEQYF.

The rearrangement joins TRBV7-2 to TRBJ1-2; maybe TRBD1 (5 bases). V was cut by 1 base and J by 4 bases, with 10 bases left in between. Per the germline V gene, CDR1 is SGHTA and CDR2 is FQGNSA. The CDR3 spans 14 residues. CDR3: CASSLEGRSYGYTF. CDR3 DNA sequence: TGTGCCAGCAGCTTAGAGGGGCGTAGCTATGGCTACACCTTC.

This clonotype turned up a few times. The V call is TRBV7-9, the J call TRBJ2-5; 8 bases line up with TRBD2. Per the germline V gene, CDR1 is SEHNR and CDR2 is FQNEAQ (reference sequence). The V segment lost 5 bases and the J segment 0 bases; nucleotides outside the gene matches: 11. The length of the CDR3 is 17 residues. CDR3: CASSHSGSPSYQETQYF. DNA for the CDR3: TGTGCCAGCAGCCACAGCGGGAGCCCTTCGTACCAAGAGACCCAGTACTTC.

By frequency in the sample, this clonotype is medium-sized (0.01 to 0.1%). The chain combines TRBV7-2 with TRBJ1-1; perhaps TRBD1 as D (5 bases). The germline gives CDR1 SGHTA, CDR2 FQGNSA. This CDR3 region has 15 residues. The germline V and J ends were trimmed by 5 bases and 5 bases, with 18 bases remaining between them. This chain's CDR3 is CASSVAPGRGTEAFF. The CDR3 region has the DNA TGTGCCAGCAGCGTCGCACCCGGTCGGGGGACTGAAGCTTTCTTT.

In nucleotides, the CDR3 is TGTGCCAGCAGCTCCTCAGGCTCTGGGGCCAACGTCCTGACTTTC. It encodes CASSSSGSGANVLTF. The chain joins TRBV4-2 to TRBJ2-6, with D unresolved. Germline lookup yields CDR1 LGHNA and CDR2 YNFKEQ. This CDR3 is 15 amino acids long. Deletions cut 5 bases from V and 0 bases from J, with 8 bases between.

The V call is TRBV6-5, the J call TRBJ1-1; a possible D gene is TRBD1 (5 bases). Germline values: CDR1 MNHEY, CDR2 SVGAGI. This CDR3 is built from 18 residues. The V and J ends lost 0 bases and 0 bases respectively, with 17 bases between them. CDR3 in DNA: TGTGCCAGCAGTTACTCGAGGGGAGGAGTCAGAATGAACACTGAAGCTTTCTTT. It is translated as CASSYSRGGVRMNTEAFF.

The chain joins TRBV5-5 to TRBJ2-5; 7 nucleotides match TRBD2. CDR3 length: 15 amino acids. Germline CDR1 reads SGHKS; CDR2 reads YYEKEE (reference sequence). Trimming removed 0 bases from V and 5 bases from J; junction bases left unmatched: 7. The CDR3 spells CASSLDGGIWETQYF. CDR3 sequence (DNA): TGTGCCAGCAGCTTGGACGGGGGGATTTGGGAGACCCAGTACTTC.

This clonotype was found a few times. The rearrangement links TRBV6-5 to TRBJ2-7, with 11 bases that match TRBD1. There are 15 residues in the CDR3. Trimming took 5 bases from V and 6 from J; bases not matched to a gene: 9. CDR1 is MNHEY and CDR2 is SVGAGI in the germline V gene. CDR3 protein: CASSRTGGHRFEQYF. The CDR3, as DNA: TGTGCCAGCAGTCGGACAGGGGGCCATCGTTTCGAGCAGTACTTC.

This clonotype was counted many times. The chain recombines TRBV29-1 with TRBJ1-1; D not certain. Germline loops: CDR1 SQVTM, CDR2 ANQGSEA. This CDR3 is 14 amino acids long. V lost 2 bases and J lost 5, with 15 bases in between. The CDR3 region is CSVEYRRIGTEAFF. CDR3 nucleotides: TGCAGCGTTGAATATCGGAGGATAGGGACTGAAGCTTTCTTT.

In its sample, this clonotype was seen many times. V is TRBV7-2 and J is TRBJ1-2; D is ambiguous. V lost 2 bases to trimming and J lost 4 bases, with 11 bases between them. There are 14 residues in the CDR3. Looked up from germline, CDR1 is SGHTA and CDR2 is FQGNSA. The CDR3: CASSLLREVYGYTF. In DNA form, the CDR3 reads TGTGCCAGCAGCTTACTGAGGGAGGTCTATGGCTACACCTTC.

The chain combines TRBV4-1 with TRBJ2-5, with D possibly matching TRBD1 (6 bases). Per the germline V gene, CDR1 is MGHRA and CDR2 is YSYEKL. The CDR3 loop spans 14 amino acids. V lost 1 base to trimming and J lost 2 bases, with 8 bases between them. The DNA for the CDR3 is TGCGCCAGCAGCCAAGGGGACACACAAGAGACCCAGTACTTC. Its protein is CASSQGDTQETQYF.

This clonotype was counted a few times. V and J are TRBV11-2 and TRBJ2-1, with 8 bases matching TRBD1. Germline trimming cut 0 bases from V and 3 bases from J; bases unmatched to any gene: 1. Germline CDR1 and CDR2: SGHAT and FQNNGV. The CDR3 runs to 15 residues. CDR3 protein: CASSLDDRGYNEQFF. As DNA, the CDR3 is TGTGCCAGCAGCTTAGATGACAGGGGCTACAATGAGCAGTTCTTC. The full variable domain, completed using reference TRBV11-2 and TRBJ2-1, is EAGVAQSPRYKIIEKRQSVAFWCNPISGHATLYWYQQILGQGPKLLIQFQNNGVVDDSQLPKDRFSAERLKGVDSTLKIQPAKLEDSAVYLCASSLDDRGYNEQFFGPGTRLTVL.

The V gene is TRBV11-1, the J gene TRBJ2-3, with D possibly TRBD2 on 6 matching bases. This CDR3 spans 14 amino acids. V lost 7 bases and J 2 bases, leaving 13 bases between the germline ends. CDR1 and CDR2 (germline): SGHAT, FQDESV (reference sequence). DNA of the CDR3: TGTGCCAGCACACCGGGACTCCTCACAGATACGCAGTATTTT. The encoded protein is CASTPGLLTDTQYF.

The chain links TRBV28 to TRBJ2-7; D is perhaps TRBD1 or TRBD2 (6 bases each). Germline V gene sequence: CDR1 MDHEN, CDR2 SYDVKM. The ends were cut back, 6 bases at V and 3 bases at J, with 9 bases in the middle. The CDR3 sequence is 12 residues long. CDR3 in DNA: TGTGCCAGCAGCGGGGGCTTCTACGAGCAGTACTTC. Its protein product is CASSGGFYEQYF.

The J gene is TRBJ2-7, the V gene TRBV7-9, with TRBD2 matching over 10 bases. The CDR3 is made up of 14 amino acids. From germline, CDR1 is SEHNR and CDR2 FQNEAQ (reference sequence). V lost 2 bases and J lost 4; bases outside the gene matches: 2. In DNA form, the CDR3 reads TGTGCCAGCAGCTTAACTAGCGGGATATACGAGCAGTACTTC. It encodes CASSLTSGIYEQYF.

This chain joins TRBV7-9 and TRBJ2-7, with D possibly TRBD1 on 6 matching bases. CDR3 length: 13 residues. Deletions cut 4 bases from V and 5 bases from J, with 12 bases between. Germline CDR1 is SEHNR and CDR2 is FQNEAQ (reference sequence). The CDR3 here is CASSSQTGHEQYF. Here the CDR3 DNA reads TGTGCCAGCAGCTCCCAGACAGGCCACGAGCAGTACTTC.

This clonotype has ten or more counts. The rearrangement uses TRBV9 and TRBJ1-1; TRBD1 matches 7 bases. V was pared by 6 bases and J by 2 bases, with 7 bases of the junction left unmatched. CDR3 length: 14 amino acids. Germline lookup yields CDR1 SGDLS and CDR2 YYNGEE. The CDR3 loop reads CASNPGTDNTEAFF. CDR3 sequence (DNA): TGTGCCAGCAACCCCGGGACAGATAACACTGAAGCTTTCTTT.

There are a few counts of this clonotype. A junction end diverges from the germline sequence, so it may reflect a read error. The chain uses TRBV6-5 and TRBJ1-1, with unresolved D. The CDR3 consists of 12 residues. Germline values: CDR1 MNHEY, CDR2 SVGAGI. The CDR3 region is CASRPGPAEAFF. Here the CDR3 DNA reads TGCGCCAGCAGACCCGGACCCGCTGAAGCTTTCTTT.

This clonotype was observed a handful of times. CDR3 coding DNA: TGCGCCAGCAGCCAAGATGAGGTGGGGCTGGCGCCTGGGGCCAACGTCCTGACTTTC. Amino acids: CASSQDEVGLAPGANVLTF. The chain recombines TRBV4-1 with TRBJ2-6; perhaps TRBD1 as D (5 bases). This CDR3 has 19 amino acids. The germline V gene has CDR1 MGHRA and CDR2 YSYEKL. V shed 0 bases and J shed 2 bases, with 17 bases lying between them.

The sample holds a few counts of this clonotype. This sequence joins TRBV3-1 and TRBJ2-7, with D tentatively TRBD1 (6 bases). Germline loops: CDR1 LGHDT, CDR2 YNNKEL (reference sequence). The CDR3 totals 13 residues. Trimming cost V 4 bases and J 6 bases, with 13 bases left between them. CDR3 protein: CASSRNRAGEQYF. The CDR3 DNA follows: TGTGCCAGCAGCCGGAACAGGGCCGGCGAGCAGTACTTC.

V gene TRBV6-2 or TRBV6-3 combines with J gene TRBJ2-7; D uncertain. The germline V gene encodes CDR1 MNHEY and CDR2 SVGEGT. Deletions cut 5 bases from V and 4 bases from J, with 15 bases between. The CDR3 runs 14 residues. The CDR3 spells CASSPPGSEYEQYF. The CDR3 DNA is TGTGCCAGCAGTCCACCAGGATCCGAGTACGAGCAGTACTTC.

In this sample, this clonotype turned up a few times. This chain uses TRBV12-3 or TRBV12-4 with TRBJ2-1; TRBD2 matches 9 bases. The V gene end was trimmed by 7 bases and the J gene end by 0 bases; junction bases not matched to a gene: 7. This CDR3 contains 16 residues. DNA for the CDR3: TGTGCCAGCACCCTTGCGGGGGGGGCCTCCTACAATGAGCAGTTCTTC. Its translation is CASTLAGGASYNEQFF.

The gene calls are TRBV4-1 and TRBJ2-1, with D uncertain. The V end lost 4 bases, the J end lost 7 bases, and 11 bases lay between the germline ends. CDR3 length: 13 amino acids. Germline CDR1 is MGHRA and CDR2 is YSYEKL. The CDR3 DNA reads as TGCGCCAGCAGCCGACGAGCCGATAATGAGCAGTTCTTC. Translated: CASSRRADNEQFF.

This clonotype was observed many times. The chain is built from TRBV29-1 and TRBJ1-1; the match to TRBD1 covers 7 bases. The CDR3 spans 12 residues. In germline, CDR1 is SQVTM, CDR2 ANQGSEA. J lost 1 base, V lost 4 bases, and 0 bases had no gene match. In DNA form, the CDR3 reads TGCAGCGTTGGACAGGGGAACACTGAAGCTTTCTTT. The encoded protein is CSVGQGNTEAFF.

This clonotype was detected many times. The chain employs TRBV7-2 and TRBJ2-3, with D uncertain. Trimming pared 4 bases from V and 2 bases from J, leaving 13 bases between. This CDR3 is 15 amino acids long. Germline lookup yields CDR1 SGHTA and CDR2 FQGNSA. Here the CDR3 reads CASSSLVGYTDTQYF. The CDR3 DNA follows: TGTGCCAGCAGCTCCCTAGTGGGCTACACAGATACGCAGTATTTT.

This clonotype was observed a handful of times. The V call is TRBV20-1, the J call TRBJ2-7; the D gene is possibly TRBD2 (5 bases). V was cut by 1 base and J by 1 base, with 17 bases left in between. Germline CDR1 and CDR2: DFQATT and SNEGSKA (reference sequence). The CDR3 is 16 amino acids. The CDR3 bases are TGCAGTGCTAGAGCCGGAGGATTAGGATATTCCTACGAGCAGTACTTC. Its protein product is CSARAGGLGYSYEQYF.

This clonotype was picked up a small number of times. The V gene is TRBV24-1, the J gene TRBJ1-1; D might be TRBD1 (5 bases). Per germline, CDR1 KGHDR and CDR2 SFDVKD. CDR3 size: 15 residues. V gave up 5 bases and J gave up 1 base, with 13 bases separating them. CDR3 sequence reads: CATSVGEYGNTEAFF. The DNA of the CDR3 is TGTGCCACCAGTGTAGGGGAATATGGGAACACTGAAGCTTTCTTT.